The 28 T cell receptor beta chains reported below all come from one sample, sequenced in a study of blood T cell repertoires in COVID-19. TCRdb's copy holds only in-frame clones and misses some; the assay was immunoSEQ multiplex PCR. The sample has about 330,000 clones, 80% to 90% seen once; the top ten hold 5.3%. Sequencing was performed on PBMCs or T cells enriched from blood (not recorded which). These receptors all stem from a woman in her 30s who had recovered from COVID-19.

The chain is built from TRBV19 and TRBJ2-2; tentative D call: TRBD2 (7 bases). The V gene lost 7 bases and the J gene lost 3 bases, with 18 bases spanning the gap. The CDR3 runs to 16 residues. Per the germline V gene, CDR1 is LNHDA and CDR2 is SQIVND (reference sequence). CDR3 loop: CASIVGGAIDTGELFF. CDR3 in DNA: TGTGCCAGTATCGTAGGGGGGGCGATCGACACCGGGGAGCTGTTTTTT.

This clone has just one count. This rearrangement joins TRBV5-4 to TRBJ2-7, with D hard to call. V dropped 1 base and J dropped 3 bases, with 20 bases sitting between them. The length of the CDR3 is 17 residues. Germline assignment: CDR1 SGHNT and CDR2 YYREEE (reference sequence). The CDR3 DNA follows: TGTGCCAGCAGCTTGTTACTACCCCCAGAGCCCAACTACGAGCAGTACTTC. Amino acid sequence: CASSLLLPPEPNYEQYF.

The chain couples TRBV5-1 to TRBJ2-3, with 8 bases lining up with TRBD1. The CDR3 length is 15 residues. With 3 bases clipped from V and 5 bases from J, the junction kept 8 bases outside the gene matches. Germline values: CDR1 SGHRS, CDR2 YFSETQ. This CDR3 is CASSSGQGEGDTQYF. Here the CDR3 DNA reads TGCGCCAGCAGCTCCGGACAGGGCGAGGGAGATACGCAGTATTTT.

The V gene is TRBV18, the J gene TRBJ1-4; 12 bases agree with TRBD1. J gave up 8 bases and V 2 bases, and 6 bases lay outside the gene matches. Germline lookup yields CDR1 KGHSH and CDR2 LQKENI. The CDR3 has 16 amino acids. CDR3 nucleotides: TGTGCCAGCTCACCATCGGGGGACAGGGGGCGCGAAAAACTGTTTTTT. Protein product: CASSPSGDRGREKLFF.

The chain uses TRBV14 and TRBJ2-5; D is perhaps TRBD1 (5 bases). V was trimmed by 0 bases and J by 5 bases, leaving 13 bases between them. The length of the CDR3 is 15 residues. Germline CDR1 and CDR2: SGHDN and FVKESK. The CDR3 sequence: CASSQDFGAWETQYF. The CDR3 DNA follows: TGTGCCAGCAGCCAAGATTTTGGGGCCTGGGAGACCCAGTACTTC.

V is TRBV19 and J is TRBJ2-7, with D perhaps TRBD2 (5 bases). This CDR3 is 15 amino acids long. In germline, CDR1 is LNHDA, CDR2 SQIVND (reference sequence). With 7 bases removed from V and 6 bases from J, the gap between germline ends came to 22 bases. CDR3 DNA sequence: TGTGCCAGTATAAAGGCCCGGCTCGGGGTTGCCGAGCAGTACTTC. Its protein product is CASIKARLGVAEQYF. Using reference TRBV19 and TRBJ2-7 for the parts outside the CDR3, the full variable domain is DGGITQSPKYLFRKEGQNVTLSCEQNLNHDAMYWYRQDPGQGLRLIYYSQIVNDFQKGDIAEGYSVSREKKESFPLTVTSAQKNPTAFYLCASIKARLGVAEQYFGPGTRLTVT.

The chain joins TRBV19 to TRBJ1-4; 7 bases are shared with TRBD1. Trimming at V came to 2 bases and at J to 0 bases, leaving 15 bases not matched to a gene. The germline CDR1 and CDR2 sequences are LNHDA and SQIVND (reference sequence). The CDR3 is 20 residues long. The CDR3, as DNA: TGTGCCAGTAGTATACCCCCTGGGACAGATTATTTTGCAACTAATGAAAAACTGTTTTTT. Translating it yields CASSIPPGTDYFATNEKLFF.

The rearrangement links TRBV5-8 to TRBJ1-4; a weak D match, TRBD1 (5 bases). Trimming left V 0 bases short and J 3 bases short, with 12 bases between. Per germline, CDR1 SGHTS and CDR2 YDEGEE. The CDR3 totals 16 residues. This CDR3 is CASSLEQVAANEKLFF. The CDR3 region has the DNA TGTGCCAGCAGCTTGGAACAGGTGGCTGCTAATGAAAAACTGTTTTTT.

This chain joins TRBV5-6 and TRBJ1-2; 10 bases align to TRBD1. V trimming: 4 bases; J trimming: 8 bases; junction bases outside the gene matches: 8. CDR1 and CDR2 (germline): SGHDT, YYEEEE. The CDR3 extends over 14 amino acids. The CDR3 bases are TGTGCCAGCAGCCCGGAGACAGGGGGCCGGGGCTACACCTTC. This translates into CASSPETGGRGYTF.

This clone was seen a few times. The chain has TRBV5-1 and TRBJ2-7; 8 nucleotides agree with TRBD1. Per the germline V gene, CDR1 is SGHRS and CDR2 is YFSETQ. CDR3 length: 15 residues. V was clipped by 3 bases and J by 5 bases; unmatched bases: 10. The CDR3 region is CASSWQGAQEHEQYF. The CDR3 DNA reads as TGCGCCAGCAGCTGGCAGGGGGCGCAGGAACACGAGCAGTACTTC.

This chain joins TRBV5-1 and TRBJ1-2; 8 bases line up with TRBD1. After removal of 4 bases from V and 6 bases from J, the junction contained 5 bases not matched to a gene. The germline V gene has CDR1 SGHRS and CDR2 YFSETQ. The CDR3 contains 13 residues. In DNA, the CDR3 is TGCGCCAGCAGCGACGGACAGGGCGATGGCTACACCTTC. Its protein product is CASSDGQGDGYTF.

This sequence joins TRBV2 and TRBJ2-5; D may be TRBD2 (6 bases). Trimming shortened V by 6 bases and J by 5 bases, and 10 bases separated the two germline ends. Per the germline V gene, CDR1 is SNHLY and CDR2 is FYNNEI. There are 12 residues in the CDR3. DNA of the CDR3: TGTGCCAGCAGGGGGGACTGGGAGACCCAGTACTTC. Amino acid sequence: CASRGDWETQYF.

A few counts support this clone. The chain joins TRBV4-1 to TRBJ1-2, with D unclear. The CDR3 contains 15 residues. Trimming pared 0 bases from V and 3 bases from J, leaving 11 bases between. Germline V CDR1 and CDR2: MGHRA, YSYEKL. CDR3 region: CASSQDLRVHYGYTF. CDR3 nucleotides: TGCGCCAGCAGCCAAGATCTGAGGGTGCACTATGGCTACACCTTC.

CDR3 in DNA: TGTGCCAGCAGCTTAGTTAGCAGCAGTGAAGCTTTCTTT. Encoded protein: CASSLVSSSEAFF. The chain joins TRBV11-3 to TRBJ1-1, with D uncertain. CDR1 is SGHNT and CDR2 is YENEEA in the germline V gene. Trimming cost V 1 base and J 7 bases, with 10 bases left between them. The CDR3 has 13 residues.

The chain is built from TRBV6-5 and TRBJ1-2; D call uncertain. CDR1 is MNHEY, CDR2 SVGAGI, per germline. The CDR3 has 13 amino acids. Trimming removed 6 bases at V and 7 bases at J, with 15 bases between. The CDR3 DNA reads as TGTGCCAGCAGCGATCTTCTTTCAGGTGGCTACACCTTC. Translated: CASSDLLSGGYTF.

The chain employs TRBV4-2 and TRBJ2-2; D is ambiguous. This CDR3 region has 13 residues. Germline V lookup: CDR1 LGHNA, CDR2 YNFKEQ. The V and J ends lost 5 bases and 5 bases respectively, with 9 bases between them. The CDR3 loop is CASSTRITGELFF. The CDR3, as DNA: TGTGCCAGCAGCACTCGTATTACCGGGGAGCTGTTTTTT.

This clone appeared once. This chain joins TRBV19 and TRBJ1-6, with D tentatively TRBD1 (5 bases). The germline V gene encodes CDR1 LNHDA and CDR2 SQIVND (reference sequence). The V end lost 5 bases, the J end lost 10 bases, and 15 bases lay between the germline ends. The length of the CDR3 is 14 residues. The CDR3 nucleotides are TGTGCCAGTAGTTTGTGGGGGGTAAGGTCACCCCTCCACTTT. Its protein product is CASSLWGVRSPLHF.

This rearrangement joins TRBV19 to TRBJ2-2; D call uncertain. The CDR3 consists of 17 residues. Germline CDR1 LNHDA, CDR2 SQIVND (reference sequence). The V end lost 0 bases, the J end lost 1 base, and 12 bases lay between the germline ends. CDR3 bases: TGTGCCAGTAGTATAGATCGTAACAGATTGAACACCGGGGAGCTGTTTTTT. Protein product: CASSIDRNRLNTGELFF.

The chain couples TRBV7-9 to TRBJ1-1, with unresolved D. V was trimmed by 4 bases and J by 4 bases, leaving 13 bases between them. The CDR3 is 14 residues long. Germline CDR1 reads SEHNR; CDR2 reads FQNEAQ (reference sequence). The CDR3 spells CASSSAAGGTEAFF. CDR3 bases: TGTGCCAGCAGCTCAGCGGCGGGAGGCACTGAAGCTTTCTTT.

This rearrangement joins TRBV7-9 to TRBJ1-1; D gene ambiguous. The germline V gene has CDR1 SEHNR and CDR2 FQNEAQ (reference sequence). The V end lost 5 bases, the J end lost 1 base, and 20 bases lay between the germline ends. The CDR3 covers 17 residues. DNA for the CDR3: TGTGCCAGCAGCCGCACTCTAAGCGGGGATGGGAACACTGAAGCTTTCTTT. Residues: CASSRTLSGDGNTEAFF.

The V gene is TRBV4-1, the J gene TRBJ2-1; TRBD2 might be the D (6 bases). The CDR3 contains 13 residues. The germline gives CDR1 MGHRA, CDR2 YSYEKL. V lost 4 bases and J 5 bases, leaving 9 bases between the germline ends. This CDR3 reads CASSLWTNNEQFF. The DNA of the CDR3 is TGCGCCAGCAGCCTATGGACTAACAATGAGCAGTTCTTC.

This clone was counted a single time. The CDR3 DNA reads TGTGCCAGCAGCCAAAGGCTCCGGGAACAGGGCTACGGCTACACCTTC. This codes for CASSQRLREQGYGYTF. The chain couples TRBV4-2 to TRBJ1-2, with D perhaps TRBD1 (6 bases). This CDR3 region has 16 residues. V lost 2 bases and J 8 bases, leaving 21 bases between the germline ends. CDR1 and CDR2 (germline): LGHNA, YNFKEQ.

The chain is built from TRBV20-1 and TRBJ1-1, with D maybe TRBD1 (5 bases). This CDR3 comprises 11 residues. Germline CDR1 is DFQATT and CDR2 is SNEGSKA (reference sequence). The CDR3 DNA follows: TGCAGGACACAGGTTAACACTGAAGCTTTCTTT. It is translated as CRTQVNTEAFF.

This chain links TRBV5-1 with TRBJ1-6, with 7 bases identical to TRBD1. V lost 2 bases, J lost 10 bases, and 6 bases stayed unmatched. CDR3 length: 14 amino acids. CDR1 is SGHRS and CDR2 is YFSETQ in the germline V gene. The DNA for the CDR3 is TGCGCCAGCAGCTTTGCAGGGGGTGAGTCACCCCTCCACTTT. This encodes CASSFAGGESPLHF.

The J gene is TRBJ2-2, the V gene TRBV2; 11 bases agree with TRBD1. The CDR3 is made up of 18 amino acids. The V and J ends lost 0 bases and 3 bases, in that order; junction bases with no gene match: 6. Germline V lookup: CDR1 SNHLY, CDR2 FYNNEI. CDR3 nucleotides: TGTGCCAGCAGTGAAGCGCTGGACAGGGGGCTGGACACCGGGGAGCTGTTTTTT. It codes for CASSEALDRGLDTGELFF.

The chain uses TRBV12-5 and TRBJ2-3, with TRBD1 matching 7 bases. Germline assignment: CDR1 LGHNT and CDR2 FRNRAP. V lost 5 bases and J lost 2; bases outside the gene matches: 4. The CDR3 totals 14 residues. CDR3 DNA: TGTGCTAGTGGTCCCGGGACAGACACAGATACGCAGTATTTT. Translation: CASGPGTDTDTQYF.

The V and J genes are TRBV25-1 and TRBJ2-7; a weak D match, TRBD1 (5 bases). V was clipped by 6 bases and J by 3 bases, with 6 bases between them. Looked up from germline, CDR1 is MGHDK and CDR2 is SYGVNS. CDR3 length: 11 residues. The CDR3 sequence is CASRTGYEQYF. The CDR3 nucleotides are TGTGCCAGCAGAACAGGCTACGAGCAGTACTTC.

The chain recombines TRBV29-1 with TRBJ2-3, with D possibly TRBD2 on 6 matching bases. V gave up 4 bases and J gave up 3 bases, with 8 bases separating them. This CDR3 contains 12 residues. Germline-derived CDR1 and CDR2 are SQVTM and ANQGSEA. CDR3 in DNA: TGCAGCGTTGCCAGCGGGACAGATACGCAGTATTTT. This gives the protein CSVASGTDTQYF.